Included here is one TCR beta chain sequence, with context. The data were obtained in a study of blood T cell repertoires in COVID-19. This CDR3 spans 13 amino acids. The V and J ends lost 10 bases and 4 bases respectively, with 14 bases between them. Germline loops: CDR1 MDHEN, CDR2 SYDVKM. Original processing methods: From reference gene primer amplification, estimates of nucleated cell counts were derived. Clones were read by immunoSEQ multiplex PCR, and TCRdb kept only the in-frame ones, dropping some. Clone size and V and J calls were adopted from that table, with D and trimming inferred from the DNA. The data contain 130,000 to 150,000 clones, approximately 92% of them singletons.

This sequence originates from a woman aged 55-69 years with active COVID-19. The sample taken for sequencing was peripheral blood. The rearrangement uses TRBV28 and TRBJ1-5; no firm D call. The CDR3, as DNA: TGTGCCATCTCAAAATCGAGGAATCAGCCCCAGCATTTT. This sequence encodes CAISKSRNQPQHF. Combining the CDR3 with reference TRBV28 and TRBJ1-5 gives the whole variable domain DVKVTQSSRYLVKRTGEKVFLECVQDMDHENMFWYRQDPGLGLRLIYFSYDVKMKEKGDIPEGYSVSREKKERFSLILESASTNQTSMYLCAISKSRNQPQHFGDGTRLSIL.